This TCR beta chain emerged from a study of PD-1 blockade in classical Hodgkin lymphoma. Study-level findings and limits: A significant rise in TCR diversity by C4D1 was seen for CD4+ but not CD8+ cells. Exclusion removed patients who began nivolumab under 1 year after ASCT.

On this clone: What it recognizes is unknown.

Every patient relapsed after autologous stem cell transplantation, and brentuximab vedotin exposure varied. Sequencing used immunoSEQ multiplex PCR; TCRdb keeps in-frame clones, though not all of them. The table has approximately 26,000 clones, around three quarters seen once; the top ten hold roughly 8%. The CDR3 is 12 amino acids. The V segment lost 4 bases and the J segment 3 bases; nucleotides outside the gene matches: 0. From germline, CDR1 is ENHRY and CDR2 SYGVKD. The J gene is TRBJ2-7, the V gene TRBV10-3; 7 bases align to TRBD2. This TCR was recovered from a human donor with classical Hodgkin lymphoma. Here the sequenced sample was peripheral blood mononuclear cells (PBMCs), taken before the second cycle of nivolumab. The CDR3 DNA is TGTGCCATCAGTGGGGGGGGCTACGAGCAGTACTTC. Amino acids: CAISGGGYEQYF.